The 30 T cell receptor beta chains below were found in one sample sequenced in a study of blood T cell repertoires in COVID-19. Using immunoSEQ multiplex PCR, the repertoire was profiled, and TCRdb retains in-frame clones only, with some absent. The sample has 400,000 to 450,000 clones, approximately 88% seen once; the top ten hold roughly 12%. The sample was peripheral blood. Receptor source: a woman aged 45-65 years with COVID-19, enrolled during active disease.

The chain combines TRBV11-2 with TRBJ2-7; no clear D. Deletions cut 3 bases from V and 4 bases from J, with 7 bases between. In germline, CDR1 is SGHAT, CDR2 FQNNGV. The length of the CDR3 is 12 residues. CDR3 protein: CASSFNRYEQYF. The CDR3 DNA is TGTGCCAGCAGCTTTAACCGGTACGAGCAGTACTTC. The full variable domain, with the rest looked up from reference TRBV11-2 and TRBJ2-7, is EAGVAQSPRYKIIEKRQSVAFWCNPISGHATLYWYQQILGQGPKLLIQFQNNGVVDDSQLPKDRFSAERLKGVDSTLKIQPAKLEDSAVYLCASSFNRYEQYFGPGTRLTVT.

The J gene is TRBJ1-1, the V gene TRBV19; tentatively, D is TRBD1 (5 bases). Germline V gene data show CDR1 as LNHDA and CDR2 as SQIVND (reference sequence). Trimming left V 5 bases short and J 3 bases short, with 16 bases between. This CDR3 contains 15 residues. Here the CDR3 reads CASSFNRMADTEAFF. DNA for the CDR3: TGTGCCAGTAGTTTTAACAGGATGGCGGACACTGAAGCTTTCTTT.

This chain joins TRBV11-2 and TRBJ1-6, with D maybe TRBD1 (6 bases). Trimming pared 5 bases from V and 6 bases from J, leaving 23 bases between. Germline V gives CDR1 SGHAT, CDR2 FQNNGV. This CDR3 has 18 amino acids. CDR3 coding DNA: TGTGCCAGCAGCCCGAGAGGGGGGGCGGTTAACATTAATTCACCCCTCCACTTT. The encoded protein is CASSPRGGAVNINSPLHF. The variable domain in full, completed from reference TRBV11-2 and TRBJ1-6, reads EAGVAQSPRYKIIEKRQSVAFWCNPISGHATLYWYQQILGQGPKLLIQFQNNGVVDDSQLPKDRFSAERLKGVDSTLKIQPAKLEDSAVYLCASSPRGGAVNINSPLHFGNGTRLTVT.

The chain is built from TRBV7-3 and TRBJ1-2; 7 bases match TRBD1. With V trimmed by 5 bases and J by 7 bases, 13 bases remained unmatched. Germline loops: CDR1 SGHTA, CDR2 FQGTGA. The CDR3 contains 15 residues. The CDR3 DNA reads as TGTGCCAGCAGCCCACAGGGGACGGTTTATGGTGGCTACACCTTC. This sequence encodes CASSPQGTVYGGYTF.

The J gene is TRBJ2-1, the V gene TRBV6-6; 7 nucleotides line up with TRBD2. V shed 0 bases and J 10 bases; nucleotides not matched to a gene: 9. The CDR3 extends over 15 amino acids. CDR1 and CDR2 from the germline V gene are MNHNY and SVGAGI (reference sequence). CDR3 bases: TGTGCCAGCAGTTACTCCGGGGGGAATGGAGGCGAGCAGTTCTTC. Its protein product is CASSYSGGNGGEQFF.

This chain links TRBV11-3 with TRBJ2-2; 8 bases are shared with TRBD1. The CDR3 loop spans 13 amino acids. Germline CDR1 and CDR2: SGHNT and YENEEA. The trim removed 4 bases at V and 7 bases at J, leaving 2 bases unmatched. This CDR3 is CASSSGGDGELFF. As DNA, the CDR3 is TGTGCCAGCAGCTCAGGGGGCGACGGGGAGCTGTTTTTT.

DNA of the CDR3: TGTGCCAGCAGCCAAGGGGCCGGACTAGGGATGTCCTACAATGAGCAGTTCTTC. It encodes CASSQGAGLGMSYNEQFF. The genes are TRBV3-1 (or the pseudogene TRBV3-2) and TRBJ2-1; TRBD2 aligns across 7 bases. V was clipped by 1 base and J by 1 base; unmatched bases: 10. Germline V gene sequence: CDR1 LGHDT, CDR2 YNNKEL (reference sequence). This CDR3 has 18 amino acids.

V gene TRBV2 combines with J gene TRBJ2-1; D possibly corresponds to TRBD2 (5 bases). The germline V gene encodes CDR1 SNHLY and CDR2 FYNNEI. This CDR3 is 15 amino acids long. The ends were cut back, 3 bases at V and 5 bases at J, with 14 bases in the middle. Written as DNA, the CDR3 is TGTGCCAGCAGTGATCGTCCACGGGGAAACAATGAGCAGTTCTTC. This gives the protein CASSDRPRGNNEQFF.

CDR3 protein: CASSEVAGIFTQYF. The CDR3 DNA reads as TGTGCCAGCAGTGAGGTAGCGGGGATTTTTACCCAGTACTTC. This chain links TRBV6-1 with TRBJ2-5; 8 nucleotides agree with TRBD2. In germline, CDR1 is MNHNS, CDR2 SASEGT. Germline trimming cut 3 bases from V and 8 bases from J; bases unmatched to any gene: 8. The CDR3 has 14 residues.

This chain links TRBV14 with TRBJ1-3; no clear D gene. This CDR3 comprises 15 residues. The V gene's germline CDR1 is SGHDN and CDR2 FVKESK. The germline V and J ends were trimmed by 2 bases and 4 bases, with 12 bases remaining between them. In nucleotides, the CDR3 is TGTGCCAGCAGCCAACAGCAGGCTCTGGGAAACACCATATATTTT. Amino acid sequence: CASSQQQALGNTIYF. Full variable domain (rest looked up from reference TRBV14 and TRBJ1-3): EAGVTQFPSHSVIEKGQTVTLRCDPISGHDNLYWYRRVMGKEIKFLLHFVKESKQDESGMPNNRFLAERTGGTYSTLKVQPAELEDSGVYFCASSQQQALGNTIYFGEGSWLTVV.

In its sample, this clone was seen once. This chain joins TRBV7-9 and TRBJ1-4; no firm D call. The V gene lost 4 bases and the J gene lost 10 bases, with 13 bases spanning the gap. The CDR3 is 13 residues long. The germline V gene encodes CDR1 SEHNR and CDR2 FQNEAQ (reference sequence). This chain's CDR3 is CASSWTDPGKLFF. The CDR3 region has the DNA TGTGCCAGCAGCTGGACTGATCCGGGAAAACTGTTTTTT.

CDR3 protein: CASSTSDREPQHF. DNA of the CDR3: TGTGCCAGCAGCACTTCGGACAGGGAGCCCCAGCATTTT. The chain has TRBV27 and TRBJ1-5; 8 positions match TRBD1. Germline values: CDR1 MNHEY, CDR2 SMNVEV (reference sequence). V lost 6 bases and J lost 8; bases outside the gene matches: 6. The CDR3 extends over 13 amino acids.

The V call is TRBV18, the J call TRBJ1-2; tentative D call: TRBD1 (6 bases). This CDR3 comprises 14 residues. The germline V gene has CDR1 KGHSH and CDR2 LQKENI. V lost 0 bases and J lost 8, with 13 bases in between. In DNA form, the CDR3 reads TGTGCCAGCTCACCACCTCCGAGTGGGGGCGGCTACACCTTC. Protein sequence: CASSPPPSGGGYTF.

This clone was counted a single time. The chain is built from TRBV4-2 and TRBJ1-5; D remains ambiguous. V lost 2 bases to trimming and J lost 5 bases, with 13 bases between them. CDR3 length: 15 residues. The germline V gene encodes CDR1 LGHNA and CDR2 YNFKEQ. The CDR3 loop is CASSQPGREDQPQHF. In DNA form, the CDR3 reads TGTGCCAGCAGCCAACCAGGACGGGAGGATCAGCCCCAGCATTTT.

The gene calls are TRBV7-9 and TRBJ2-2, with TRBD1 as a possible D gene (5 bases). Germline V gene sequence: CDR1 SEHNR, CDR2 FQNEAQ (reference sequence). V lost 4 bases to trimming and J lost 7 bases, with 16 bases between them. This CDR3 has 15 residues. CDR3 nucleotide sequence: TGTGCCAGCAGCTCCCTCAGGGTTCTAGGCGGGGAGCTGTTTTTT. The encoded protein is CASSSLRVLGGELFF.

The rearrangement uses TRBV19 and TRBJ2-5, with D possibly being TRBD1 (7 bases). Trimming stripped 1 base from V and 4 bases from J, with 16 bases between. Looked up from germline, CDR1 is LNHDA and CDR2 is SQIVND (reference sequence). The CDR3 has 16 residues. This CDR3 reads CASSIGGTAEGETQYF. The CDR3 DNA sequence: TGTGCCAGTAGTATAGGCGGGACAGCTGAAGGAGAGACCCAGTACTTC.

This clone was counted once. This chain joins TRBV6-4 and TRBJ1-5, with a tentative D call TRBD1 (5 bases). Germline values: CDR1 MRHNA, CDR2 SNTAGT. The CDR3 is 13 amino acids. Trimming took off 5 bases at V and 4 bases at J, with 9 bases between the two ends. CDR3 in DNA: TGTGCCAGCAGTCCGACAGAGAATCAGCCCCAGCATTTT. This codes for CASSPTENQPQHF.

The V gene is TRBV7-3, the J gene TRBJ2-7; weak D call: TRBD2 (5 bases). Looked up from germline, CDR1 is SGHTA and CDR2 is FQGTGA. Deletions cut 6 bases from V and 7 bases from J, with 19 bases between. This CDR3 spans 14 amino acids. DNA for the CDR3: TGTGCCAGCAGACAAAAGGCCGACCGCGGGGAGCAGTACTTC. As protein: CASRQKADRGEQYF.

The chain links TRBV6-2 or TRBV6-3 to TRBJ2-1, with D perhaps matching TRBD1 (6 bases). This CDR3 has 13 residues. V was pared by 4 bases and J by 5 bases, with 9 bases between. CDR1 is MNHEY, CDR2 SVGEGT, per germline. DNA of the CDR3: TGTGCCAGCAGTTTCTGGACAGACAATGAGCAGTTCTTC. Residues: CASSFWTDNEQFF.

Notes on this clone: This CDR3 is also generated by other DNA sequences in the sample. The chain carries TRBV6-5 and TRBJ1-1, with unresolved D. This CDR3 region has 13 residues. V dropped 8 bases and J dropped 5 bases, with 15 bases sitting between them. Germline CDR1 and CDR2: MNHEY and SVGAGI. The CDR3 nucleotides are TGTGCCAGCGGCCGGGGTTTGGGTACTGAAGCTTTCTTT. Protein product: CASGRGLGTEAFF.

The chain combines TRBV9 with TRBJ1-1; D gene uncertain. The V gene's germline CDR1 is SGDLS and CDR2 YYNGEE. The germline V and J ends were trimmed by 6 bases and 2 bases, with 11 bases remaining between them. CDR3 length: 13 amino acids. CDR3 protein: CASNRRENTEAFF. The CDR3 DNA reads TGTGCCAGCAACCGCCGGGAAAACACTGAAGCTTTCTTT.

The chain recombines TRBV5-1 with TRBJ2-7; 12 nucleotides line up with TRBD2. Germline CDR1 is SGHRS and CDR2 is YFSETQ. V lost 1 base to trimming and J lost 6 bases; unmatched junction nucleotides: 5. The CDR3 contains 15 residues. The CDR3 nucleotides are TGCGCCAGCAGCTTGCGACTAGCGGGGGTCCGCGAGCAGTACTTC. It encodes CASSLRLAGVREQYF.

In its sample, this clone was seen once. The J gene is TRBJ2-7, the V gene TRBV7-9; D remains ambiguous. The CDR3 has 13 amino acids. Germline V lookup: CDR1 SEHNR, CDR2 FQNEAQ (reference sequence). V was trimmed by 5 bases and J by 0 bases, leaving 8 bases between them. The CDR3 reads CASSPPSSYEQYF. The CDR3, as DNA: TGTGCCAGCAGCCCGCCGAGCTCCTACGAGCAGTACTTC.

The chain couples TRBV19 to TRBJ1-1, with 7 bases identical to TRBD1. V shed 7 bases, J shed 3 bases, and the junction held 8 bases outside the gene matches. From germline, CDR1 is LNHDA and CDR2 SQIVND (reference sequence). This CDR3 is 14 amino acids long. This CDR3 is CASIPGTVYTEAFF. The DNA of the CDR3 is TGTGCCAGTATACCCGGGACAGTTTACACTGAAGCTTTCTTT.

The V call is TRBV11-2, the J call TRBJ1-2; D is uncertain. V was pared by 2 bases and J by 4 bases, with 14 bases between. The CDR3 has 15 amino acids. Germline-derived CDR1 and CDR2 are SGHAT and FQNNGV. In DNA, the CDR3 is TGTGCCAGCAGCTTATTCAGCCGGGAACCCTATGGCTACACCTTC. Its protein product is CASSLFSREPYGYTF.

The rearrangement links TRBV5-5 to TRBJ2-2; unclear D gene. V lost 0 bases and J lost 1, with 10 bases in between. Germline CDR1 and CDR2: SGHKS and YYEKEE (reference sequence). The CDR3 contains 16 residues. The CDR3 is CASSLESGRNTGELFF. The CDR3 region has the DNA TGTGCCAGCAGCTTGGAATCGGGTAGGAACACCGGGGAGCTGTTTTTT. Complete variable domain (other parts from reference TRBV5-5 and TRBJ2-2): DAGVTQSPTHLIKTRGQQVTLRCSPISGHKSVSWYQQVLGQGPQFIFQYYEKEERGRGNFPDRFSARQFPNYSSELNVNALLLGDSALYLCASSLESGRNTGELFFGEGSRLTVL.

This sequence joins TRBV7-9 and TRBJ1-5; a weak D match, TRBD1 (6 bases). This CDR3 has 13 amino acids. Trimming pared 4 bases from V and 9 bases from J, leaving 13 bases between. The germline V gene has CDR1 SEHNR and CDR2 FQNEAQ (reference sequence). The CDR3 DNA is TGTGCCAGCAGCTCTGGGGGCGAGTCGCCCCAGCATTTT. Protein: CASSSGGESPQHF.

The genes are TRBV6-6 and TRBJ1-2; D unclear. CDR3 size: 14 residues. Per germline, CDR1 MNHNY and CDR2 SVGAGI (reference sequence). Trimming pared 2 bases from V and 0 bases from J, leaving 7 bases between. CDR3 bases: TGTGCCAGCAGTTACACCAGGTCTAACTATGGCTACACCTTC. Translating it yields CASSYTRSNYGYTF.

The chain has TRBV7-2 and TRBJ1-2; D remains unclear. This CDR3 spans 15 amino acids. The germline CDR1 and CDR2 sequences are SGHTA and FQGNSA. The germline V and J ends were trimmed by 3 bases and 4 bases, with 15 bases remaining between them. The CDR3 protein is CASSFKGRGSYGYTF. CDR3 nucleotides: TGTGCCAGCAGCTTCAAGGGTCGGGGATCCTATGGCTACACCTTC.

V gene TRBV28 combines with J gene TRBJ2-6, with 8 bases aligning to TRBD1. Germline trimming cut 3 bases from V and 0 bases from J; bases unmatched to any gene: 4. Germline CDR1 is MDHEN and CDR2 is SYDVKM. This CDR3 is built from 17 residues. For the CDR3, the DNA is TGTGCCAGCAGTTTTAGAGGACAGGGCTCTGGGGCCAACGTCCTGACTTTC. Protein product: CASSFRGQGSGANVLTF.